Following are 23 T cell receptor beta chains from one sample sequenced in a study of shared clonotypes between healthy human individuals. Assay: immunoSEQ multiplex PCR; the TCRdb copy retains only in-frame clones and omits some. The sample includes about 490,000 clones, 76% of them seen just once. Sequencing was performed on PBMCs. Every receptor here comes from a woman in her 40s in good health. Some clones in this sample may be carry-over from other donors' samples.

J is TRBJ1-1 and V is TRBV18; unclear D gene. The V gene's germline CDR1 is KGHSH and CDR2 LQKENI. V lost 3 bases and J lost 1, with 6 bases in between. The CDR3 spans 13 residues. The CDR3 DNA is TGTGCCAGCTCACCGATGTGGAACACTGAAGCTTTCTTT. Its protein is CASSPMWNTEAFF.

The chain carries TRBV5-6 and TRBJ2-7, with 12 positions matching TRBD2. The CDR3 length is 16 residues. Germline V CDR1 and CDR2: SGHDT, YYEEEE. Unmatched junction bases numbered 10, after V lost 1 base and J lost 8 bases. CDR3 in amino acids: CASSLLTTSGSLKQYF. DNA of the CDR3: TGTGCCAGCAGCTTGCTGACGACTAGCGGGAGTTTGAAGCAGTACTTC.

The V call is TRBV7-9, the J call TRBJ2-1; D remains ambiguous. The CDR3 has 12 residues. Between the trimmed V and J ends, which lost 2 bases and 8 bases, there was a span of 7 bases. Germline CDR1 SEHNR, CDR2 FQNEAQ (reference sequence). CDR3 coding DNA: TGTGCCAGCAGCTTAATTGGGGATGAGCAGTTCTTC. Amino acid sequence: CASSLIGDEQFF. The whole variable domain, remainder taken from reference TRBV7-9 and TRBJ2-1, is DTGVSQNPRHKITKRGQNVTFRCDPISEHNRLYWYRQTLGQGPEFLTYFQNEAQLEKSRLLSDRFSAERPKGSFSTLEIQRTEQGDSAMYLCASSLIGDEQFFGPGTRLTVL.

The genes are TRBV2 and TRBJ2-7, with 8 bases lining up with TRBD1. The CDR3 length is 13 residues. The ends lost 6 bases at V and 6 bases at J; junction bases unmatched: 7. Germline V gene lookup returns CDR1 SNHLY and CDR2 FYNNEI. The CDR3 is CASRRHDRGEQYF. The CDR3 DNA follows: TGTGCCAGCAGACGACACGACAGGGGCGAGCAGTACTTC.

The V call is TRBV19, the J call TRBJ2-5; TRBD1 aligns across 11 bases. The CDR3 runs 13 residues. The ends lost 10 bases at V and 4 bases at J; junction bases unmatched: 5. Germline-derived CDR1 and CDR2 are LNHDA and SQIVND (reference sequence). CDR3 sequence reads: CATGDRGGETQYF. CDR3 DNA: TGTGCCACCGGGGACAGGGGGGGAGAGACCCAGTACTTC.

This sequence joins TRBV30 and TRBJ2-3, with 7 bases matching TRBD2. This CDR3 region has 13 residues. The V gene's germline CDR1 is GTSNPN and CDR2 SVGIG (reference sequence). J lost 3 bases, V lost 3 bases, and 3 bases had no gene match. The CDR3 spells CAWRGGGTDTQYF. CDR3 nucleotide sequence: TGTGCCTGGAGGGGGGGAGGGACAGATACGCAGTATTTT.

The chain uses TRBV2 and TRBJ2-2, with 8 bases lining up with TRBD2. The CDR3 has 14 amino acids. Germline V gene lookup returns CDR1 SNHLY and CDR2 FYNNEI. The junction had 6 bases not matched to a gene; V was cut back by 6 bases and J by 6 bases. The CDR3 here is CASSDGLAPGELFF. The CDR3 DNA is TGTGCCAGCAGCGACGGACTAGCCCCCGGGGAGCTGTTTTTT.

The V and J genes are TRBV5-4 and TRBJ1-1, with D uncertain. The germline CDR1 and CDR2 sequences are SGHNT and YYREEE (reference sequence). This CDR3 comprises 15 residues. The V and J ends lost 4 bases and 1 base respectively, with 14 bases between them. The CDR3 bases are TGTGCCAGCAGCCTCTCGGCTCAGGAGAACACTGAAGCTTTCTTT. This translates into CASSLSAQENTEAFF.

This clone was recorded many times. The chain recombines TRBV2 with TRBJ2-3, with D unresolved. V was shortened by 4 bases and J by 1 base, with 9 bases between the two germline ends. CDR3 size: 14 residues. Germline-derived CDR1 and CDR2 are SNHLY and FYNNEI. The CDR3 nucleotides read TGTGCCAGCAGTGGGGTACGAGGCACAGATACGCAGTATTTT. Translating gives CASSGVRGTDTQYF.

The chain links TRBV5-1 to TRBJ2-5; 8 bases are shared with TRBD2. The CDR3 is 14 amino acids. The V gene's germline CDR1 is SGHRS and CDR2 YFSETQ. J gave up 3 bases and V 2 bases, and 3 bases lay outside the gene matches. CDR3 loop: CASSFDSGKETQYF. The CDR3 coding sequence is TGCGCCAGCAGCTTTGATAGCGGGAAAGAGACCCAGTACTTC.

The chain recombines TRBV5-1 with TRBJ2-1; D is ambiguous. Germline CDR1 SGHRS, CDR2 YFSETQ. The CDR3 runs to 13 residues. Deletions cut 1 base from V and 4 bases from J, with 6 bases between. In DNA form, the CDR3 reads TGCGCCAGCAGCTTGAACAGTTACAATGAGCAGTTCTTC. It translates to CASSLNSYNEQFF.

V gene TRBV28 combines with J gene TRBJ1-1; possible D gene TRBD1, 5 bases. CDR3 length equals 15 residues. Germline-derived CDR1 and CDR2 are MDHEN and SYDVKM. V gave up 6 bases and J gave up 4 bases, with 18 bases separating them. The CDR3 loop reads CASSRLQVASTEAFF. In DNA form, the CDR3 reads TGTGCCAGCAGCCGCCTACAGGTAGCGAGCACTGAAGCTTTCTTT.

Regarding this clone: Since a far larger clone is one base different, this is likely a read error. The chain couples TRBV2 to TRBJ1-3; tentatively, D is TRBD1 (6 bases). The CDR3 extends over 14 amino acids. Germline V gene data show CDR1 as SNHLY and CDR2 as FYNNEI. In nucleotides, the CDR3 is TGTGCCAGCAGGCCACAGGGTCCTGGAGACACCATATATTTT. Its protein is CASRPQGPGDTIYF.

The V gene is TRBV6-1, the J gene TRBJ2-5; TRBD1 agrees at 8 bases. Germline V CDR1 and CDR2: MNHNS, SASEGT. This CDR3 is built from 13 residues. The V segment lost 6 bases and the J segment 5 bases; nucleotides outside the gene matches: 5. The CDR3: CASRTTGVETQYF. As DNA, the CDR3 is TGTGCCAGCAGGACGACAGGGGTGGAGACCCAGTACTTC.

The V call is TRBV30, the J call TRBJ2-1; 8 positions agree with TRBD2. With V trimmed by 0 bases and J by 4 bases, 8 bases remained unmatched. CDR1 is GTSNPN, CDR2 SVGIG, per germline (reference sequence). The CDR3 spans 16 residues. As DNA, the CDR3 is TGTGCCTGGAGTGTACGAGGTAGCGGGGCTTACAATGAGCAGTTCTTC. Protein: CAWSVRGSGAYNEQFF.

The J gene is TRBJ1-1, the V gene TRBV19; D may be TRBD1 (6 bases). The germline V and J ends were trimmed by 6 bases and 8 bases, with 16 bases remaining between them. Looked up from germline, CDR1 is LNHDA and CDR2 is SQIVND (reference sequence). The CDR3 has 13 amino acids. CDR3 bases: TGTGCCAGTAGGGGACAAAGGGAGACCGAAGCTTTCTTT. Protein sequence: CASRGQRETEAFF.

The chain recombines TRBV11-2 with TRBJ2-2, with a tentative D call TRBD1 (6 bases). The CDR3 loop spans 12 amino acids. Trimming removed 5 bases at V and 9 bases at J, with 10 bases between. Germline CDR1 and CDR2: SGHAT and FQNNGV. In DNA, the CDR3 is TGTGCCAGCAGCCGGGACAACCGGGAGCTGTTTTTT. It codes for CASSRDNRELFF.

This chain joins TRBV2 and TRBJ2-7; D is perhaps TRBD1 (5 bases). This CDR3 is 15 amino acids long. The ends were cut back, 3 bases at V and 3 bases at J, with 15 bases in the middle. The germline V gene encodes CDR1 SNHLY and CDR2 FYNNEI. CDR3 amino acids: CASSDALGVVYEQYF. The DNA for the CDR3 is TGTGCCAGCAGTGATGCCCTAGGGGTGGTCTACGAGCAGTACTTC.

The chain uses TRBV5-8 and TRBJ2-7, with D maybe TRBD2 (6 bases). The CDR3 has 14 amino acids. Germline V gives CDR1 SGHTS, CDR2 YDEGEE. The V end was cut by 2 bases, the J end by 3 bases, with 12 bases between. The CDR3 region is CASSFRDSYYEQYF. CDR3 coding DNA: TGTGCCAGCAGCTTCCGGGACTCCTACTACGAGCAGTACTTC.

This clone was observed a handful of times. This specimen includes other DNA sequences encoding the same CDR3. The chain has TRBV5-6 and TRBJ1-5; D may be TRBD1 (5 bases). The germline gives CDR1 SGHDT, CDR2 YYEEEE. The CDR3 totals 16 residues. V shed 2 bases and J shed 8 bases, with 20 bases lying between them. The CDR3 coding sequence is TGTGCCAGCAGCTTCGGGGGGGACGGGCGGTGGAAGCCCCAGCATTTT. Translating gives CASSFGGDGRWKPQHF.

CDR3 DNA: TGTGCCAGTAGTAGAGTAGGGCAGGGTCGGGCAGATACGCAGTATTTT. It is translated as CASSRVGQGRADTQYF. The V and J genes are TRBV19 and TRBJ2-3; the D gene is possibly TRBD1 (5 bases). The V end lost 4 bases, the J end lost 4 bases, and 18 bases lay between the germline ends. The CDR3 has 16 residues. CDR1 is LNHDA and CDR2 is SQIVND in the germline V gene (reference sequence).

CDR3 sequence: CSVGIAGETYEQYF. CDR3 in DNA: TGCAGCGTTGGTATCGCGGGGGAAACCTACGAGCAGTACTTC. V gene TRBV29-1 combines with J gene TRBJ2-7; 7 nucleotides match TRBD2. Germline V CDR1 and CDR2: SQVTM, ANQGSEA. The J segment lost 2 bases and the V segment lost 4 bases, leaving 8 bases of the junction unmatched. The CDR3 totals 14 residues.

The rearrangement uses TRBV7-2 and TRBJ2-1, with 11 bases lining up with TRBD2. The germline CDR1 and CDR2 sequences are SGHTA and FQGNSA. CDR3 length equals 16 residues. With 5 bases clipped from V and 8 bases from J, the junction kept 11 bases outside the gene matches. The CDR3 region has the DNA TGTGCCAGCAGCACAGGACTAGCGGGTCCAAGCGATGAGCAGTTCTTC. The encoded protein is CASSTGLAGPSDEQFF.